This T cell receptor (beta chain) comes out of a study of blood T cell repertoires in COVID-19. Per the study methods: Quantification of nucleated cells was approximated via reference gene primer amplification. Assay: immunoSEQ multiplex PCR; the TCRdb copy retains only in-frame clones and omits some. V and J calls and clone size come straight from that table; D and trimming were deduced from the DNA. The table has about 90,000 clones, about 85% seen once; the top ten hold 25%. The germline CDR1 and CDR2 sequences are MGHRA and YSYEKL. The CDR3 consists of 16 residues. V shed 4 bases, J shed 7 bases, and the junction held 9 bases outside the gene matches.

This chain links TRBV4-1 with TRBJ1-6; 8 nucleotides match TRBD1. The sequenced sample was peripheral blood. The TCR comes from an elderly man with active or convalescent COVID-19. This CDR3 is CASSPRGTGSNSPLHF. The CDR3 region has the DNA TGCGCCAGCAGCCCCCGTGGGACAGGATCCAATTCACCCCTCCACTTT.